The 31 T cell receptor beta chains given below trace back to one sample, sequenced in a study of CD8 T cells in Susac syndrome. RNA, at roughly 0.45 to 1 ug, was reverse transcribed with random hexamers. TCRdb reprocessed the immunoSEQ multiplex PCR reads with MiXCR, giving one entry per CDR3 protein. The repertoire has under 90,000 distinct CDR3 sequences, just over 90% of them found once; the top ten carry 0.4% to 0.55%. The sample comprised CD4+ T cells from PBMCs. Every receptor here comes from a human donor with Susac syndrome.

This clonotype has a single count. This chain's CDR3 is CASSLSGRGTDTQYF. DNA for the CDR3: TGTGCCAGCAGCCTCAGCGGGAGGGGCACAGATACGCAGTATTTT. The chain couples TRBV7-2 to TRBJ2-3; 10 bases are a match to TRBD2. The CDR3 loop spans 15 amino acids. The junction had 3 bases not matched to a gene; V was cut back by 5 bases and J by 1 base. The V gene's germline CDR1 is SGHTA and CDR2 FQGNSA.

V is TRBV6-1 and J is TRBJ2-6; 11 bases fit TRBD1. V trimming: 2 bases; J trimming: 1 base; junction bases outside the gene matches: 4. The CDR3 has 18 amino acids. CDR1 and CDR2 from the germline V gene are MNHNS and SASEGT. CDR3: CASSEWTGGWSGANVLTF. The CDR3 coding sequence is TGTGCCAGCAGTGAATGGACAGGGGGCTGGTCTGGGGCCAACGTCCTGACTTTC.

The rearrangement joins TRBV20-1 to TRBJ2-5; 9 positions agree with TRBD2. The CDR3 length is 14 residues. J was trimmed by 2 bases and V by 3 bases; bases with no gene match: 4. Germline assignment: CDR1 DFQATT and CDR2 SNEGSKA (reference sequence). The CDR3 DNA is TGCAGTGCTAGGTTCGGACTAGCGCAAGAGACCCAGTACTTC. Translated: CSARFGLAQETQYF.

The chain couples TRBV7-2 to TRBJ2-6; D gene unclear. The CDR3 is 13 residues long. CDR1 SGHTA and CDR2 FQGNSA come from the germline V gene. Trimming left V 6 bases short and J 1 base short, with 4 bases between. In DNA, the CDR3 is TGTGCCAGCAGGAATTCTGGGGCCAACGTCCTGACTTTC. Encoded protein: CASRNSGANVLTF. Variable domain in full (rest from reference TRBV7-2 and TRBJ2-6): GAGVSQSPSNKVTEKGKDVELRCDPISGHTALYWYRQSLGQGLEFLIYFQGNSAPDKSGLPSDRFSAERTGGSVSTLTIQRTQQEDSAVYLCASRNSGANVLTFGAGSRLTVL.

The rearrangement joins TRBV19 to TRBJ2-1, with TRBD2 as a possible D gene (5 bases). The CDR3 loop spans 11 amino acids. Trimming left V 3 bases short and J 10 bases short, with 7 bases between. The germline gives CDR1 LNHDA, CDR2 SQIVND (reference sequence). The chain's CDR3 is CASSIQREQFF. DNA of the CDR3: TGTGCCAGTAGTATCCAGCGGGAGCAGTTCTTC.

The chain joins TRBV3-1 to TRBJ2-1; no definite D call. There are 14 residues in the CDR3. Per the germline V gene, CDR1 is LGHDT and CDR2 is YNNKEL (reference sequence). V was cut by 8 bases and J by 8 bases, with 19 bases left in between. CDR3 DNA sequence: TGTGCCAGCGCCGCACGGCGTAATGGATATGAGCAGTTCTTC. Protein: CASAARRNGYEQFF.

The chain uses TRBV18 and TRBJ2-1; TRBD1 aligns across 7 bases. Germline values: CDR1 KGHSH, CDR2 LQKENI. The CDR3 runs to 15 residues. The trim removed 3 bases at V and 6 bases at J, leaving 8 bases unmatched. CDR3: CASSPGTVRGNEQFF. The CDR3 coding sequence is TGTGCCAGCTCACCCGGGACAGTCAGGGGCAATGAGCAGTTCTTC.

V usage is TRBV29-1 and J usage is TRBJ1-1; 10 bases align to TRBD1. V lost 8 bases and J lost 0; bases outside the gene matches: 9. This CDR3 spans 15 amino acids. Germline V gene lookup returns CDR1 SQVTM and CDR2 ANQGSEA. The chain's CDR3 is CSTRTGGSLNTEAFF. CDR3 in DNA: TGCAGCACACGGACAGGGGGAAGTTTGAACACTGAAGCTTTCTTT.

This clonotype was counted once. This chain links TRBV29-1 with TRBJ2-5, with D possibly TRBD1 on 5 matching bases. The CDR3 runs to 12 residues. In germline, CDR1 is SQVTM, CDR2 ANQGSEA. With 6 bases removed from V and 5 bases from J, the gap between germline ends came to 13 bases. The CDR3 is CSVGGGAETQYF. The CDR3, as DNA: TGCAGCGTGGGTGGTGGGGCGGAGACCCAGTACTTC.

The chain uses TRBV20-1 and TRBJ1-2, with TRBD1 matching 7 bases. The J segment lost 4 bases and the V segment lost 7 bases, leaving 3 bases of the junction unmatched. The CDR3 extends over 11 amino acids. The germline V gene has CDR1 DFQATT and CDR2 SNEGSKA (reference sequence). The CDR3 DNA follows: TGCAGTGTCAGGACAGGCTATGGCTACACCTTC. This gives the protein CSVRTGYGYTF.

The V call is TRBV5-1, the J call TRBJ1-6; D is uncertain. CDR3 length equals 13 residues. The germline V and J ends were trimmed by 4 bases and 6 bases, with 8 bases remaining between them. Germline lookup yields CDR1 SGHRS and CDR2 YFSETQ. The CDR3 nucleotides read TGCGCCAGCAGCCCAAACTCTAATTCACCCCTCCACTTT. Translated, it gives CASSPNSNSPLHF.

The chain employs TRBV20-1 and TRBJ2-1, with D maybe TRBD2 (6 bases). CDR3 length: 15 residues. Germline-derived CDR1 and CDR2 are DFQATT and SNEGSKA (reference sequence). Deletions cut 4 bases from V and 2 bases from J, with 15 bases between. CDR3 in amino acids: CSATTPGLAYNEQFF. Here the CDR3 DNA reads TGCAGTGCTACGACCCCGGGACTTGCCTACAATGAGCAGTTCTTC.

Only one count was recorded for this clonotype. V gene TRBV5-1 combines with J gene TRBJ1-5; D gene unclear. From germline, CDR1 is SGHRS and CDR2 YFSETQ. The CDR3 sequence is 15 residues long. The V and J ends lost 5 bases and 0 bases respectively, with 12 bases between them. The CDR3 protein is CASSVSGDSNQPQHF. The CDR3 DNA reads as TGCGCCAGCAGTGTAAGTGGGGATAGCAATCAGCCCCAGCATTTT. The complete variable domain, with remaining parts taken from reference TRBV5-1 and TRBJ1-5, reads KAGVTQTPRYLIKTRGQQVTLSCSPISGHRSVSWYQQTPGQGLQFLFEYFSETQRNKGNFPGRFSGRQFSNSRSEMNVSTLELGDSALYLCASSVSGDSNQPQHFGDGTRLSIL.

This rearrangement joins TRBV20-1 to TRBJ2-7; TRBD2 aligns across 9 bases. The CDR3 contains 16 residues. V trimming: 5 bases; J trimming: 5 bases; junction bases outside the gene matches: 16. Germline CDR1 DFQATT, CDR2 SNEGSKA (reference sequence). CDR3 sequence (DNA): TGCAGTGCTGCTTTAATTCTTAGCGGGAGTAGCCACGAGCAGTACTTC. As protein: CSAALILSGSSHEQYF.

The CDR3, as DNA: TGTGCCAGCACCCAACCGGGGCGGTACAATGAGCAGTTCTTC. Its protein is CASTQPGRYNEQFF. The chain carries TRBV6-2 or TRBV6-3 and TRBJ2-1; possibly TRBD1 or TRBD2 for D (5 bases each). The CDR3 length is 14 residues. V shed 7 bases and J shed 4 bases, with 14 bases lying between them. CDR1 is MNHEY, CDR2 SVGEGT, per germline.

The chain carries TRBV5-1 and TRBJ2-2; 9 positions match TRBD1. The CDR3 sequence is 18 residues long. The V gene end was trimmed by 1 base and the J gene end by 4 bases; junction bases not matched to a gene: 11. The germline V gene encodes CDR1 SGHRS and CDR2 YFSETQ. The CDR3 is CASSLSFGGDRVTGELFF. Written as DNA, the CDR3 is TGCGCCAGCAGCTTGTCCTTTGGTGGGGACAGGGTCACCGGGGAGCTGTTTTTT.

This rearrangement joins TRBV6-6 to TRBJ2-5; D possibly uses TRBD1 or TRBD2 (5 bases each). V dropped 7 bases and J dropped 5 bases, with 17 bases sitting between them. Germline V gene lookup returns CDR1 MNHNY and CDR2 SVGAGI (reference sequence). The CDR3 covers 14 residues. CDR3 sequence: CASMKRGAKETQYF. The CDR3, as DNA: TGTGCCAGCATGAAGAGGGGCGCGAAGGAGACCCAGTACTTC.

CDR3 nucleotides: TGTGCCAGCAGCCAAGATTCTGGTTATGAAAACACCATATATTTT. It is translated as CASSQDSGYENTIYF. The chain recombines TRBV3-1 with TRBJ1-3; D remains ambiguous. V shed 0 bases and J shed 6 bases, with 12 bases lying between them. There are 15 residues in the CDR3. Germline V gene sequence: CDR1 LGHDT, CDR2 YNNKEL (reference sequence).

V is TRBV6-5 and J is TRBJ2-5, with 9 bases aligning to TRBD2. V was pared by 6 bases and J by 5 bases, with 10 bases of the junction left unmatched. The CDR3 spans 15 residues. Germline loops: CDR1 MNHEY, CDR2 SVGAGI. CDR3 sequence (DNA): TGTGCCAGCAGACTCCGGCTAGCGGGGAGGGAGACCCAGTACTTC. Translation: CASRLRLAGRETQYF.

This chain links TRBV6-5 with TRBJ2-7; 8 bases fit TRBD1. V was pared by 6 bases and J by 2 bases, with 6 bases of the junction left unmatched. CDR3 length: 14 amino acids. The V gene's germline CDR1 is MNHEY and CDR2 SVGAGI. This chain's CDR3 is CASRPDRGPYEQYF. In DNA, the CDR3 is TGTGCCAGCAGACCCGACAGGGGTCCCTACGAGCAGTACTTC.

This chain links TRBV20-1 with TRBJ2-2; no clear D. Per the germline V gene, CDR1 is DFQATT and CDR2 is SNEGSKA (reference sequence). V shed 6 bases and J shed 0 bases, with 2 bases lying between them. CDR3 length: 11 residues. CDR3 residues: CSAPNTGELFF. The DNA of the CDR3 is TGCAGTGCCCCGAACACCGGGGAGCTGTTTTTT.

V gene TRBV27 combines with J gene TRBJ2-7, with D unclear. V was pared by 9 bases and J by 3 bases, with 3 bases between. The germline V gene has CDR1 MNHEY and CDR2 SMNVEV (reference sequence). This CDR3 spans 9 amino acids. The CDR3 sequence: CARDYEQYF. In nucleotides, the CDR3 is TGTGCCAGAGACTACGAGCAGTACTTC.

The chain is built from TRBV6-5 and TRBJ2-1; D remains ambiguous. V gave up 0 bases and J gave up 0 bases, with 6 bases separating them. The CDR3 length is 15 residues. In germline, CDR1 is MNHEY, CDR2 SVGAGI. The CDR3 reads CASSYSDGSYNEQFF. CDR3 DNA: TGTGCCAGCAGTTACTCGGATGGCTCCTACAATGAGCAGTTCTTC.

The chain employs TRBV30 and TRBJ2-4, with D hard to call. Germline loops: CDR1 GTSNPN, CDR2 SVGIG (reference sequence). CDR3 length: 14 amino acids. Trimming stripped 0 bases from V and 0 bases from J, with 6 bases between. The CDR3: CAWSVAVAKNIQYF. For the CDR3, the DNA is TGTGCCTGGAGTGTGGCGGTAGCCAAAAACATTCAGTACTTC.

The V gene is TRBV18, the J gene TRBJ2-7, with D maybe TRBD2 (5 bases). The CDR3 has 14 residues. V was pared by 3 bases and J by 6 bases, with 15 bases between. Germline loops: CDR1 KGHSH, CDR2 LQKENI. DNA of the CDR3: TGTGCCAGCTCACCTGAATACACTAGTGGCGAGCAGTACTTC. Translating gives CASSPEYTSGEQYF. Combining the CDR3 with reference TRBV18 and TRBJ2-7 gives the whole variable domain NAGVMQNPRHLVRRRGQEARLRCSPMKGHSHVYWYRQLPEEGLKFMVYLQKENIIDESGMPKERFSAEFPKEGPSILRIQQVVRGDSAAYFCASSPEYTSGEQYFGPGTRLTVT.

This clonotype is a singleton in its sample. The genes are TRBV7-2 and TRBJ2-1, with 10 bases lining up with TRBD1. The germline V gene has CDR1 SGHTA and CDR2 FQGNSA. Germline trimming cut 4 bases from V and 9 bases from J; bases unmatched to any gene: 6. The CDR3 is 14 residues long. The CDR3 nucleotides read TGTGCCAGCAGCTCGGACAGGGGGGTTAGTGAGCAGTTCTTC. The encoded protein is CASSSDRGVSEQFF.

The chain carries TRBV4-2 and TRBJ2-7, with D maybe TRBD1 (5 bases). Germline assignment: CDR1 LGHNA and CDR2 YNFKEQ. Trimming cost V 3 bases and J 0 bases, with 18 bases left between them. This CDR3 has 17 amino acids. For the CDR3, the DNA is TGTGCCAGCAGCCAGGACATAATGGGCTCGCTCTCCTACGAGCAGTACTTC. Its translation: CASSQDIMGSLSYEQYF.

V usage is TRBV18 and J usage is TRBJ2-7; TRBD2 might be the D (6 bases). The CDR3 consists of 16 residues. V dropped 0 bases and J dropped 0 bases, with 12 bases sitting between them. Germline V lookup: CDR1 KGHSH, CDR2 LQKENI. CDR3 residues: CASSPPSLANSYEQYF. In DNA form, the CDR3 reads TGTGCCAGCTCACCACCGTCCCTAGCGAACTCCTACGAGCAGTACTTC. The variable domain in full, completed from reference TRBV18 and TRBJ2-7, reads NAGVMQNPRHLVRRRGQEARLRCSPMKGHSHVYWYRQLPEEGLKFMVYLQKENIIDESGMPKERFSAEFPKEGPSILRIQQVVRGDSAAYFCASSPPSLANSYEQYFGPGTRLTVT.

The chain employs TRBV9 and TRBJ2-5; D might be TRBD1 (6 bases). V gave up 0 bases and J gave up 5 bases, with 8 bases separating them. The length of the CDR3 is 13 residues. Germline CDR1 is SGDLS and CDR2 is YYNGEE. The CDR3: CASSVDRVETQYF. CDR3 nucleotides: TGTGCCAGCAGCGTAGACAGGGTGGAGACCCAGTACTTC.

This chain uses TRBV27 with TRBJ1-1; D remains unclear. Germline CDR1 and CDR2: MNHEY and SMNVEV (reference sequence). The CDR3 contains 15 residues. V was cut by 6 bases and J by 5 bases, with 19 bases left in between. Written as DNA, the CDR3 is TGTGCCAGCAGCCAGCTCGGCCTGGGGTGGACTGAAGCTTTCTTT. Translating it yields CASSQLGLGWTEAFF.

The V and J genes are TRBV20-1 and TRBJ2-1; TRBD2 matches 7 bases. V dropped 5 bases and J dropped 6; count of bases not matched to a gene: 13. Germline V CDR1 and CDR2: DFQATT, SNEGSKA (reference sequence). This CDR3 is built from 15 residues. In DNA form, the CDR3 reads TGCAGTGCTCCCCATTCGGCGGGAGCTATCAATGAGCAGTTCTTC. Its protein is CSAPHSAGAINEQFF.